The entry below describes one TCR beta chain. Antigen: not known. The sample belongs to a study of radiotherapy plus CTLA-4 blockade in lung cancer. Study context: Among all patients, roughly 17% showed objective responses, while 30% to 35% had disease control.

Repertoires were generated with immunoSEQ multiplex PCR, while TCRdb's copy carries only in-frame clones and drops some. The sample records roughly 110,000 clones, approximately 81% being singletons. Study-wide points: It was early blood T cell clone dynamics, with interferon-beta, that reportedly best predicted response.

The V gene end was trimmed by 5 bases and the J gene end by 3 bases; junction bases not matched to a gene: 16. Germline assignment: CDR1 SGHTA and CDR2 FQGNSA. This CDR3 is 18 amino acids long. The TCR comes from a human donor with non-small cell lung cancer that progressed on radiotherapy plus ipilimumab. Some clones in this sample may be carry-over from other donors' samples. The J gene is TRBJ2-7, the V gene TRBV7-2; 10 bases line up with TRBD2. The sequences come from peripheral blood, collected from a patient treated with radiotherapy plus ipilimumab. CDR3 sequence reads: CASSPVGSSGGNFYEQYF. The CDR3 nucleotides read TGTGCCAGCAGCCCGGTGGGGAGTAGCGGGGGGAACTTCTACGAGCAGTACTTC.